This is a list of T cell receptor beta chains from one sample in a study of blood T cell repertoires in COVID-19. Data came from immunoSEQ multiplex PCR; TCRdb stores just in-frame clones and leaves some out. Of about 360,000 clones listed, 86% are singletons. Sequencing was carried out using peripheral blood. All receptors derive from a woman aged 60 to 75 with COVID-19, enrolled during active disease. CDR3s leave out the opening cysteine and the closing phenylalanine or tryptophan.

V gene	J gene	CDR3 protein
TRBV7-6	TRBJ2-5	ASSPSGGVYQETQY
TRBV7-8	TRBJ1-2	ASSLTRTLYPHYGYT
TRBV6-2/TRBV6-3	TRBJ2-5	ASSALRLQETQY
TRBV6-6	TRBJ1-1	ASSYGGGPYTEAF
TRBV7-7	TRBJ1-2	ASNIDLGQGAPGYT
TRBV20-1	TRBJ1-2	SASAIEGQGAPGYT
TRBV6-2/TRBV6-3	TRBJ2-7	ASSYLGGHYEQY
TRBV19	TRBJ2-1	ASSIPGGPLGEQF
TRBV7-6	TRBJ2-1	ASSLGSGGATEQF
TRBV20-1	TRBJ1-1	SAGDGSNTEAF
TRBV10-3	TRBJ2-5	AISAQDRGLRETQY
TRBV3-1/TRBV3-2	TRBJ2-7	ASSQAVSGGVRPEQY
TRBV12-3/TRBV12-4	TRBJ1-4	ASSLRGQEKLF
TRBV9	TRBJ2-1	ASTTGRDRSYNEQF
TRBV27	TRBJ1-2	ASSISGTGNYGYT
TRBV21-1	TRBJ2-3	ASSPGGGPTDTQY
TRBV5-1	TRBJ1-6	ASSLEGETLH
TRBV10-1	TRBJ2-3	ASSAQGTDTQY
TRBV10-3	TRBJ2-2	AIRTGTGSYTGELF
TRBV5-5	TRBJ2-5	ASSLAGGGGAAETQY
TRBV19	TRBJ2-5	ASSRGLGETQY
TRBV10-2	TRBJ2-3	ASRDPTRGGGDTQY
TRBV4-1	TRBJ2-5	ASSPAQGGRETQY
TRBV29-1	TRBJ2-7	SVSTGSGEQY
TRBV3-1/TRBV3-2	TRBJ2-7	ASSQEAVYEQY
TRBV2	TRBJ1-5	ASRVGQGALSYSNQPQH
TRBV30	TRBJ1-2	AWSPGEGDYGYT
TRBV2	TRBJ2-3	ASSEISGGRTDTQY
TRBV30	TRBJ1-6	AWSVQGRVYNSPLH
TRBV6-5	TRBJ1-1	ASSYSKADTEAF
TRBV3-1/TRBV3-2	TRBJ2-7	ASSQGIRRGGEQY
TRBV6-4	TRBJ2-7	ASTHKDRDSYEQY
TRBV6-6	TRBJ2-4	ASSYPGQSKNIQY
TRBV6-5	TRBJ2-7	ASSYRDRAEQY
TRBV5-6	TRBJ2-7	ASSFTNSYEQY
TRBV24-1	TRBJ2-1	ATSGDTGNSVHEQF
TRBV21-1	TRBJ1-1	ASSTKKGPEMNTEAF
TRBV3-1/TRBV3-2	TRBJ2-3	ASSQNSGGTDTQY
TRBV21-1	TRBJ2-5	ASSKRSSGGQETQY
TRBV15	TRBJ2-2	ATTQNTGNTGELF
TRBV19	TRBJ1-4	ASGTGASNEKLF
TRBV4-2	TRBJ2-5	ASSPLSEKTQY
TRBV27	TRBJ2-2	ASSFARAGELF
TRBV9	TRBJ2-3	ASSVEPAGGRRQ
TRBV19	TRBJ1-6	ASGRTDRNSPLH
TRBV3-1/TRBV3-2	TRBJ2-5	ASSQELGLAVSFETQY
TRBV5-4	TRBJ1-6	ASSFGTDFLGSPLH
TRBV2	TRBJ1-1	ASSRNTEAF
TRBV5-5	TRBJ1-6	ASSFQGGYNSPLH
TRBV5-1	TRBJ2-3	ASSLNRLSTDTQY
TRBV11-3	TRBJ1-1	ASSSPGQGFILSTEAF
TRBV7-3	TRBJ2-3	ASSRTSGGAKDTQY
TRBV5-1	TRBJ1-2	ASSLQRESLRGYT
TRBV7-2	TRBJ1-1	ASSARGRVTEAF
TRBV5-1	TRBJ2-2	ASSTSGTVNTGELF
TRBV10-1	TRBJ2-3	ASSESAVRGGRDTQY
TRBV25-1	TRBJ1-1	ASSRGAEAF
TRBV30	TRBJ2-7	AWSAQNYEQY
TRBV6-2/TRBV6-3	TRBJ1-1	ASSYRGGGTEAF
TRBV15	TRBJ1-1	ATSGGGANTEAF